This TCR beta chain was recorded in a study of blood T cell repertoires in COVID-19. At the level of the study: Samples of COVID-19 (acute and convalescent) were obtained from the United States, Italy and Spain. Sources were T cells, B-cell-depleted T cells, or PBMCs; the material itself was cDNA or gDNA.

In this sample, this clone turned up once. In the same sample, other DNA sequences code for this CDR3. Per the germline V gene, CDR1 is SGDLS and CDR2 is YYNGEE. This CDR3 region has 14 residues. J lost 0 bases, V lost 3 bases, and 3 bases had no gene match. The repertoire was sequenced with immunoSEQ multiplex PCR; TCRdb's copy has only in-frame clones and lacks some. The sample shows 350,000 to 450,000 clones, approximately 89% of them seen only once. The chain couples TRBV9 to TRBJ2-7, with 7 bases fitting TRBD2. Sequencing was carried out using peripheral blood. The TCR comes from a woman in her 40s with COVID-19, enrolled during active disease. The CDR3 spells CASSGGGYSYEQYF. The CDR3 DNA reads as TGTGCCAGCAGCGGGGGGGGTTACTCCTACGAGCAGTACTTC.